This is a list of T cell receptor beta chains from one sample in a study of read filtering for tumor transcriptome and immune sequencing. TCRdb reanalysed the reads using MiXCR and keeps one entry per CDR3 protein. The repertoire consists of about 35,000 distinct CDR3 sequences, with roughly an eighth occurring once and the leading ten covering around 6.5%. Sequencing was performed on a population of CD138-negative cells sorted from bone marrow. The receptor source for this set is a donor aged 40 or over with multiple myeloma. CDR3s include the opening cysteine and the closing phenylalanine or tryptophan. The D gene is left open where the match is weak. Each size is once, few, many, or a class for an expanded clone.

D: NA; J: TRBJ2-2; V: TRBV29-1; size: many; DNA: TGCAGCGTTGATAGGGCGAACACCGGGGAGCTGTTTTTT; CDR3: CSVDRANTGELFF
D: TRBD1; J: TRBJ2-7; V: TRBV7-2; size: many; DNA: TGTGCCAGCAGCCCAAGCCTCGGACAGGGGTACGAGCAGTACTTC; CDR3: CASSPSLGQGYEQYF
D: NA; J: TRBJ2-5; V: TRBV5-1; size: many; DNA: TGCGCCAGCAGCGGCCGGCTAGGGTTGGAGACCCAGTACTTC; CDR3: CASSGRLGLETQYF
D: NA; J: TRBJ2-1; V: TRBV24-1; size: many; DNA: TGTGCCACCAGGAGAAACAATGAGCAGTTCTTC; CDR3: CATRRNNEQFF
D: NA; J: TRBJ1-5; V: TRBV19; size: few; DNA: TGTGCCAGTAGTCCGCGGACAGACAGCGTAAGCAATCAGCCCCAGCATTTT; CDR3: CASSPRTDSVSNQPQHF
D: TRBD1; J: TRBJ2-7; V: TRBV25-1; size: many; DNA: TGTGCCAGCAGCTACGGGACAGGGATCTACGAGCAGTACTTC; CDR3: CASSYGTGIYEQYF
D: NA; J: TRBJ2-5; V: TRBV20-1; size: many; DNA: TGCAGTGCTAGAGGGTGGGGACCAAAAGAGACCCAGTACTTC; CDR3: CSARGWGPKETQYF
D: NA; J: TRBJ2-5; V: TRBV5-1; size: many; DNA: TGCGCCAGCAGCTTCTCGCAGGGAGGGACCCAGTACTTC; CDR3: CASSFSQGGTQYF
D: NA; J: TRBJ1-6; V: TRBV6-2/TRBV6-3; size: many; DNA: TGTGCCAGCAGTTATCCTTCACCCCTCCACTTT; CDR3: CASSYPSPLHF
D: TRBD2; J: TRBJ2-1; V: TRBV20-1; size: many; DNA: TGCAGTGCTAGCGGACTAGCGGTTGGGGGTGAGCAGTTCTTC; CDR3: CSASGLAVGGEQFF
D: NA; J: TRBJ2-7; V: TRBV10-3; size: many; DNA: TGTGCCATCAGTGGACGGGAGAGCTCCTACGAGCAGTACTTC; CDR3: CAISGRESSYEQYF
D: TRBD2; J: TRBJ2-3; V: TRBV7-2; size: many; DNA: TGTGCCAGCAGCTTATTTACCAGCGGGAGTGCAGCAGATACGCAGTATTTT; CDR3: CASSLFTSGSAADTQYF
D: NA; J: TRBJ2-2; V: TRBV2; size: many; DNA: TGTGCCAGCAAGGGGACTCCCGGGGAGCTGTTTTTT; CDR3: CASKGTPGELFF
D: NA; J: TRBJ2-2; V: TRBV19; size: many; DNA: TGTGCCAGTAGTGCCCGACAGAACACCGGGGAGCTGTTTTTT; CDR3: CASSARQNTGELFF